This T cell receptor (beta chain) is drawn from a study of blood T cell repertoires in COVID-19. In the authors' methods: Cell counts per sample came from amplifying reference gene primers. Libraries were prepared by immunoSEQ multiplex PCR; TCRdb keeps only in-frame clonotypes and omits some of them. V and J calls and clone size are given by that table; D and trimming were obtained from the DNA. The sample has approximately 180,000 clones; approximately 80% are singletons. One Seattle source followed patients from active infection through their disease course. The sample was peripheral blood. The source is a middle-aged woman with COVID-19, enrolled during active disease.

The CDR3 DNA reads TGTGCCAGTAGTAGCCCCGGGACTGGCAAAAACATTCAGTACTTC. Translating it yields CASSSPGTGKNIQYF. The chain uses TRBV19 and TRBJ2-4; D possibly corresponds to TRBD2 (6 bases). CDR1 LNHDA and CDR2 SQIVND come from the germline V gene (reference sequence). The CDR3 has 15 amino acids. V lost 4 bases to trimming and J lost 3 bases, with 13 bases between them.